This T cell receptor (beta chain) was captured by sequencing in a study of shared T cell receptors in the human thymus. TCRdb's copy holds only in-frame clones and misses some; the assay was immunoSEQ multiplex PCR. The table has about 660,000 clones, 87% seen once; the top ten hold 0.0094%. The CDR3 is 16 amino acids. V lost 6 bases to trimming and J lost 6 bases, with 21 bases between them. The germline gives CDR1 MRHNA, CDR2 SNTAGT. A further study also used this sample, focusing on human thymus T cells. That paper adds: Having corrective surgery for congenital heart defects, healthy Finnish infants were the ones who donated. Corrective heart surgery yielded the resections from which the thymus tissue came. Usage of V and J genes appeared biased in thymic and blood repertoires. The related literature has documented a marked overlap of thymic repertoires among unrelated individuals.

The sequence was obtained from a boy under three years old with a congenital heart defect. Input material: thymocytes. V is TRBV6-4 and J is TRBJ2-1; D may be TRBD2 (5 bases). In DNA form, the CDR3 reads TGTGCCAGCAGCCCTACCGGTCCCGCTGGAGGCAATGAGCAGTTCTTC. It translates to CASSPTGPAGGNEQFF.